One T cell receptor (beta chain) is described in this entry. What it recognizes is unknown. The data were taken from a study of cytomegalovirus exposure and HLA in healthy donors. Overall study findings and caveats: Using a false discovery rate of 0.05, a later analysis showed that about 16,000 TCR beta sequences were associated with HLA alleles. High sensitivity and specificity were reportedly achieved when the classifier diagnosed cytomegalovirus status.

A multiplex PCR was run with 60 Vbeta primers and 13 Jbeta primers. Libraries were prepared by immunoSEQ multiplex PCR; TCRdb keeps only in-frame clonotypes and omits some of them. The sample holds roughly 77,000 clones, about two thirds seen once. This CDR3 is built from 14 residues. Germline loops: CDR1 SGHTS, CDR2 YDEGEE. V lost 2 bases to trimming and J lost 4 bases; unmatched junction nucleotides: 4. The sequence came from a middle-aged woman in good health and CMV-seropositive. V and J are TRBV5-8 and TRBJ2-3, with 7 bases that match TRBD2. Sequenced: PBMCs. The CDR3, as DNA: TGTGCCAGCAGCTTTCGGGGGGAGGCAGATACGCAGTATTTT. Amino acids: CASSFRGEADTQYF.